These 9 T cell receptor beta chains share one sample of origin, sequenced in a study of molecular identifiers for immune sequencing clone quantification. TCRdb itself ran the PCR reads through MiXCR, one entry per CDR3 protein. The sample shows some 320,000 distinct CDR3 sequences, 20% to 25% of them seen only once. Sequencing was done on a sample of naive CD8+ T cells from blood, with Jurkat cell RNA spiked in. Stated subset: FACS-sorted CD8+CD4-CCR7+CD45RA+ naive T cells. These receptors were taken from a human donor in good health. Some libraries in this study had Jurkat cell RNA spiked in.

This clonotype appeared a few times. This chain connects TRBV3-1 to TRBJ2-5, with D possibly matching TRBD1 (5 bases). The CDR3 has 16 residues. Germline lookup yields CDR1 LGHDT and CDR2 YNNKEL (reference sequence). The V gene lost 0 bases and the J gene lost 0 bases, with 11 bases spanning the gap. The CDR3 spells CASSQDRQPNQETQYF. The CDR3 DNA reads TGTGCCAGCAGCCAAGATAGACAGCCAAACCAAGAGACCCAGTACTTC.

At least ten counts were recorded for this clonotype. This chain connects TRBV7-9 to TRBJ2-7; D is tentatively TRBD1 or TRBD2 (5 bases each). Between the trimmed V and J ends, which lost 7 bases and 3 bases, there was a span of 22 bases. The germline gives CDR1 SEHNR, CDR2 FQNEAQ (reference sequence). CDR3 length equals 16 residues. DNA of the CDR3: TGTGCCAGCACCCAAATTGGGGCCGGGAAAAACTACGAGCAGTACTTC. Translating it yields CASTQIGAGKNYEQYF.

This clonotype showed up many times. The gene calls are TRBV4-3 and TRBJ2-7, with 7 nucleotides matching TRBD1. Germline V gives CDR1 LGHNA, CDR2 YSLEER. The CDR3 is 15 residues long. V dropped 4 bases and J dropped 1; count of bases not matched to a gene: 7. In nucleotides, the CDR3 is TGCGCCAGCAGCCCAAGGGACAGTACTTCCTACGAGCAGTACTTC. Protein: CASSPRDSTSYEQYF.

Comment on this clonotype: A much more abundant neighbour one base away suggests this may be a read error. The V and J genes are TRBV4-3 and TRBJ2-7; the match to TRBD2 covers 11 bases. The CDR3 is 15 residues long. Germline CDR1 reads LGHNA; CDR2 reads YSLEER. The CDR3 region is CASSQDTSGSYERYF. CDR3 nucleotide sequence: TGCGCCAGCAGCCAAGATACTAGCGGGAGTTACGAGCGGTACTTC.

For the CDR3, the DNA is TGTGCCAGCAGCCCCGGCGGGCGGCCCGGGCGCCCTGGAACCTACAATGAGCAGTTCTTC. Its translation: CASSPGGRPGRPGTYNEQFF. The V call is TRBV11-2, the J call TRBJ2-1; possible D gene TRBD2, 5 bases. The CDR3 loop spans 20 amino acids. Germline V CDR1 and CDR2: SGHAT, FQNNGV. V was shortened by 5 bases and J by 2 bases, with 28 bases between the two germline ends.

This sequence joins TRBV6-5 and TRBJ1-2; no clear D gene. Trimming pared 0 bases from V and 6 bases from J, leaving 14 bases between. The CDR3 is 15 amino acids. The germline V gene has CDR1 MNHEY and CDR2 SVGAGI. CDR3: CASSYSQLNQNGYTF. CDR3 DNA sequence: TGTGCCAGCAGTTACTCGCAGCTCAACCAGAATGGCTACACCTTC.

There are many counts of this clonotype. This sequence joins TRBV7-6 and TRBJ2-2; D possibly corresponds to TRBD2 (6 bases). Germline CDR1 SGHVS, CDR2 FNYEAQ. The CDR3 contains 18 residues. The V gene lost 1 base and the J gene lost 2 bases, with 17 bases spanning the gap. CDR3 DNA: TGTGCCAGCAGCTTAGACATCTCCAGCGGGTCAAACACCGGGGAGCTGTTTTTT. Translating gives CASSLDISSGSNTGELFF.

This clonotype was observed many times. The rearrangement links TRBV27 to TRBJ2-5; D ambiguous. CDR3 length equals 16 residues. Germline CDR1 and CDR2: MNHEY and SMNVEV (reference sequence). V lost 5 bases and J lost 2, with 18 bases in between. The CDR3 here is CASSPTALQVQETQYF. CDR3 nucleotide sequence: TGTGCCAGCAGTCCCACCGCCCTTCAGGTTCAAGAGACCCAGTACTTC.

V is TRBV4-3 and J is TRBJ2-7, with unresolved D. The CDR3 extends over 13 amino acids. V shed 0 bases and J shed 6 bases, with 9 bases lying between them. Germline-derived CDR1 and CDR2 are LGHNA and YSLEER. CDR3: CASSQETSGEQYF. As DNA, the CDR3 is TGCGCCAGCAGCCAAGAGACGAGTGGCGAGCAGTACTTC.